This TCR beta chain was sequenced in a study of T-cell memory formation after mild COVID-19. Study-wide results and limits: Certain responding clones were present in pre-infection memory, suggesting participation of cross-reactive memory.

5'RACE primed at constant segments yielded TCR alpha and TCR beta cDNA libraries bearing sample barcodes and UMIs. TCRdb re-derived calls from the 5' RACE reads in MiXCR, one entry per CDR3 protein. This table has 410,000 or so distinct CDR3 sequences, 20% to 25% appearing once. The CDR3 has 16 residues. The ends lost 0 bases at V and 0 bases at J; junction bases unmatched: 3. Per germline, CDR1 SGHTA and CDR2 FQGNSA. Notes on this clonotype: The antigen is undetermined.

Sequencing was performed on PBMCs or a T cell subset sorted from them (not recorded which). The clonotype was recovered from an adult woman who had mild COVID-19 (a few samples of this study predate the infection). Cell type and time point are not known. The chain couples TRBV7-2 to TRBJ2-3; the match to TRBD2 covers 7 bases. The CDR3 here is CASSLAAGASTDTQYF. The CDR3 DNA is TGTGCCAGCAGCTTAGCCGCGGGAGCGAGCACAGATACGCAGTATTTT.